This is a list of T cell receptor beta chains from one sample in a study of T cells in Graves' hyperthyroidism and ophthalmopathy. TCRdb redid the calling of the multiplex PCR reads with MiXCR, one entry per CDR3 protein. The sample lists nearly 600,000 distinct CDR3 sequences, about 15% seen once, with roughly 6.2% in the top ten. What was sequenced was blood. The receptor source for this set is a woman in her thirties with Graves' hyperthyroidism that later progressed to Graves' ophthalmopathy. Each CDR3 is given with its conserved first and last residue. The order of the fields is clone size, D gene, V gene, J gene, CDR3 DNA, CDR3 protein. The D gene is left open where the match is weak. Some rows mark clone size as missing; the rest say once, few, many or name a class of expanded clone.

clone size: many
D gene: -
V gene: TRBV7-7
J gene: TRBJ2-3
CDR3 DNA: TGTGCTAGCAGCTTAGGACGGGGATCAGATACGCAGTATTTT
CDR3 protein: CASSLGRGSDTQYF

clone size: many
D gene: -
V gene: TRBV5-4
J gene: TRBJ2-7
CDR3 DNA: TGTGCCAGCAGCACCTACTGGCGGGATGACTCTTCCTACGAGCAGTACTTC
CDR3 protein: CASSTYWRDDSSYEQYF

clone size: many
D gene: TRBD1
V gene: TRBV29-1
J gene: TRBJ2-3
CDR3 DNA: TGCAGCGTCGGGACAGGGGTTTCCTCAGATACGCAGTATTTT
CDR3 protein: CSVGTGVSSDTQYF

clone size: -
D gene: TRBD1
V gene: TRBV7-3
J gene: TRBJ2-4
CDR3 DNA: TGTGCCAGCAGCTCCTCGCAGGGGGCTAACATTCAGTACTTC
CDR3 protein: CASSSSQGANIQYF

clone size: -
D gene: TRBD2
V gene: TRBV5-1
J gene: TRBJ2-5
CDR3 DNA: TGCGCCAGCAGCACGGAAGGCGGGGGGGGGGGGGGCCAAGAGACCCAGTACTTC
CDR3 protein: CASSTEGGGGGGQETQYF

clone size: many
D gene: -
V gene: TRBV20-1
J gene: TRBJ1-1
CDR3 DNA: TGCAGTGTTCTAGGTCGGGGAAACACTGAAGCTTTCTTT
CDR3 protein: CSVLGRGNTEAFF

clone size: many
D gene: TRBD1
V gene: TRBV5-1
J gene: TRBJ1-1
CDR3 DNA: TGCGCCAGCAGCCAAACAGGAAGGGACAGCTACTCTGAAGCTTTCTTT
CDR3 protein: CASSQTGRDSYSEAFF

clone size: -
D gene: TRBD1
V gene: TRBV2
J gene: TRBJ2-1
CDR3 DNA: TGTGCCAGCAGCCCAGCGGGACAGGGGTTGAACAATGAGCAGTTCTTC
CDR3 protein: CASSPAGQGLNNEQFF

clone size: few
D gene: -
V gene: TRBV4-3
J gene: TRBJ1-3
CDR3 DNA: TGCGCCAGCAGCCAAGACGTAAGGGGCGCGGTTGGAAACACCATATATTTT
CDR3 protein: CASSQDVRGAVGNTIYF

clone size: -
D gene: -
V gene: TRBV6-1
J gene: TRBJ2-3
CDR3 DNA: TGTGCCAGCAGCCCCGGGTTCACAGATACGCAGTATTTT
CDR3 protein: CASSPGFTDTQYF

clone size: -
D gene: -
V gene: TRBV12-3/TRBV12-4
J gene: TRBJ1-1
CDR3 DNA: TGTGCCAGCAGGAATGCAGAGAACACTGAAGCTTTCTTT
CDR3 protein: CASRNAENTEAFF

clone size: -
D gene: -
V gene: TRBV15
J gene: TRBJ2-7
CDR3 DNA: TGTGCCACCAGCAGGGCAGCGACTGAGGGGGAGCAGTACTTC
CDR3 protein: CATSRAATEGEQYF

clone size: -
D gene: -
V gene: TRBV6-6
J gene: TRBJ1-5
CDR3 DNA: TGTGCCAGCAGTTACTCGGAGGGTCAGCCCCAGCATTTT
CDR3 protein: CASSYSEGQPQHF

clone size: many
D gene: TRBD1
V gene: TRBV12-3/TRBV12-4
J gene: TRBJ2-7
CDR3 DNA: TGTGCCAGCAGTTTAGGGACAGGTTACGAGCAGTACTTC
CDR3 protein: CASSLGTGYEQYF

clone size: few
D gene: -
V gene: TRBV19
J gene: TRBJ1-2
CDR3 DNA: TGTGCCAGTAGTATAGGGGAGAGGACGGTGAACTATGGCTACACCTTC
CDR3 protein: CASSIGERTVNYGYTF

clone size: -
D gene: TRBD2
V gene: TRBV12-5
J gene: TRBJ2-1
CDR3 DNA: TGTGCTAGTGGTTTGTCCCGACTAGCGGGATTCGATGAGCAGTTCTTC
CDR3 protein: CASGLSRLAGFDEQFF

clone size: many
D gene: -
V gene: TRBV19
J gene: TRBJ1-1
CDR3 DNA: TGTGCCAGTATGCCGGGACGGATGAACACTGAAGCTTTCTTT
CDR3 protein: CASMPGRMNTEAFF

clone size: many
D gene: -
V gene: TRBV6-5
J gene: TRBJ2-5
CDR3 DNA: TGTGCCAGCAGTTACTCACCCAGAGGCGGAGCATCACCCCGAGAGACCCAGTACTTC
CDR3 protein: CASSYSPRGGASPRETQYF

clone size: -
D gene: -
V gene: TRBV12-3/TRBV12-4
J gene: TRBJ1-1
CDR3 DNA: TGTGCCAGCAGTCGACCTCCTGGGGCGCTTGGGAACACTGAAGCTTTCTTT
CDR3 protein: CASSRPPGALGNTEAFF

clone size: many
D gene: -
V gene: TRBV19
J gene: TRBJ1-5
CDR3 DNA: TGTGCCAGTAGTCCCCCACGCGGGGGCCTAAGCAATCAGCCCCAGCATTTT
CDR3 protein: CASSPPRGGLSNQPQHF

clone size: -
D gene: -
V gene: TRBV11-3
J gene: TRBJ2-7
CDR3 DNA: TGTGCCAGCAGCTTATTTGAGGGCTTGGGAGAGCAGTACTTC
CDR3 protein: CASSLFEGLGEQYF

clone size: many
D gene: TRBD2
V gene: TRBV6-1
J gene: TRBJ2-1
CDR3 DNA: TGTGCCAGCAGTAGCCGGAGCGGGAGTTACAATGAGCAGTTCTTC
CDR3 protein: CASSSRSGSYNEQFF

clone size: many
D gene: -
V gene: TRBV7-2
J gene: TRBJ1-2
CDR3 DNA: TGTGCCAGCAGCTCGACACTGATCTATGGCTACACCTTC
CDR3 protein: CASSSTLIYGYTF

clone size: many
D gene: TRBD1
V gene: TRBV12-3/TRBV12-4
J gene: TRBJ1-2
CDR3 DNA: TGTGCCAGCAGTTCAGCGGGACAGGGACCTAACTATGGCTACACCTTC
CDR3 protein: CASSSAGQGPNYGYTF

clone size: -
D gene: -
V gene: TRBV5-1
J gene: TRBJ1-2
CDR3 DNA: TGCGCCAGCATTCTGTGGGCAGACCTCTATGGCTACACCTTC
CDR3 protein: CASILWADLYGYTF

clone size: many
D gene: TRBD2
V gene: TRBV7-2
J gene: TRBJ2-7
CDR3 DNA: TGTGCCAGCAGCTTAGGATCACTAGCGGGAGGAACTAGGGAGCAGTACTTC
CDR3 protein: CASSLGSLAGGTREQYF

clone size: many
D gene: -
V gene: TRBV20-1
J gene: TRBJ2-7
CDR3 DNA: TGCAGTGCCAAGGACACCACCCGGAACGAGCAGTACTTC
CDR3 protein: CSAKDTTRNEQYF

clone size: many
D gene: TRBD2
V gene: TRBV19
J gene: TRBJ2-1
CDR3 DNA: TGTGCCAGTAGTACGACTAGCGGGAGTCTCCACAATGAGCAGTTCTTC
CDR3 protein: CASSTTSGSLHNEQFF

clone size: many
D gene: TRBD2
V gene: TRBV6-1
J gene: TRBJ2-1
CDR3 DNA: TGTGCCAGCAGAACGACCGGGACTAGCACGGGTGAGCAGTTCTTC
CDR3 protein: CASRTTGTSTGEQFF

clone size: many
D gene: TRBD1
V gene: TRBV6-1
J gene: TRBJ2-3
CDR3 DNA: TGTGCCACCAGCACCGGACAGGGGGCAACAGATACGCAGTATTTT
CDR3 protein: CATSTGQGATDTQYF

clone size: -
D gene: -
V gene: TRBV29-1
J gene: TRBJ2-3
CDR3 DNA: TGCAGCGTTGAAGATCGTAAGGATTCCACAGATACGCAGTATTTT
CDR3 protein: CSVEDRKDSTDTQYF

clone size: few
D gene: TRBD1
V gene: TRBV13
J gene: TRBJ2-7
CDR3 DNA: TGTGCCAGCAGCCGTAACAGGGGATCCTACGAGCAGTACTTC
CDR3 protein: CASSRNRGSYEQYF

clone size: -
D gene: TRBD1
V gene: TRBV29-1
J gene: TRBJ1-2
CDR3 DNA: TGCAGCGTTCCCCGGGACAGGGGAGACTATGGCTACACCTTC
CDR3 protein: CSVPRDRGDYGYTF

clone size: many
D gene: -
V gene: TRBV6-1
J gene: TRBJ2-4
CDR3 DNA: TGTGCCAGCAGTGGGTGGGAAGCCAAAAACATTCAGTACTTC
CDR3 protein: CASSGWEAKNIQYF

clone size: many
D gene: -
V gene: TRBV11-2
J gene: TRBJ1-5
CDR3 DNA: TGTGCCAGCAGCCCGACCCCTGTTCAGCCCCAGCATTTT
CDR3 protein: CASSPTPVQPQHF

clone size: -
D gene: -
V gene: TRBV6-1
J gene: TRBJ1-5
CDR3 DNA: TGTGCCAGCAGTCCGGACAGTTACTATCAGCCCCAGCATTTT
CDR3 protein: CASSPDSYYQPQHF